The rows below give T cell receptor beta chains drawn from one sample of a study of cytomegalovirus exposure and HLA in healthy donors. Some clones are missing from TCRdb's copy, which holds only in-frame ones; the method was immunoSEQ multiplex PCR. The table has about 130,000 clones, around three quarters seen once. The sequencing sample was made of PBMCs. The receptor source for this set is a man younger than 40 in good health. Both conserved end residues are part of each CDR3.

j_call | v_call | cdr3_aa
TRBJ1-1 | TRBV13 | CASSPLTGGNTEAFF
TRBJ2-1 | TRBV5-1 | CASSPVLLSYNEQFF
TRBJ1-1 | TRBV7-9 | CASSRGTEAFF
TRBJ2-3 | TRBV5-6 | CASSLGLAGGGTQYF
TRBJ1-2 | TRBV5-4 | CASSLLAQRGPYGYTF
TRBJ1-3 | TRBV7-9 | CASSSFGGGSEGNTIYF
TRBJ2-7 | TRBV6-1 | CASRGGLYEQYF
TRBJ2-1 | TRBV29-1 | CSVELVYNEQFF
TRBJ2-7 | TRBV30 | CAWSEDSSYEQYF
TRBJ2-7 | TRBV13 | CASSQGGGRTGEQYF
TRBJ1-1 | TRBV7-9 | CASTPGYTEAFF
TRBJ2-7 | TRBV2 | CASSTGTHSYEQYF
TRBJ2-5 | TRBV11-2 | CASSPESWVSGGAGTQYF
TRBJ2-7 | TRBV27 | CASSFGHLDEQYF
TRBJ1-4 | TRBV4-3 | CASSPRDSALINEKLFF
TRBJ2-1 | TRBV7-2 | CASSYRTSGRAFF
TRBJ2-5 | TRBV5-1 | CASSFYRDWKETQYF
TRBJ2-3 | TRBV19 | CASSIGGVDTQYF
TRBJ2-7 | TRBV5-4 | CASSWGLAGGNGEQYF
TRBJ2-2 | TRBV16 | CASSHASGTNTGELFF
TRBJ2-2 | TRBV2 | CASIRGTGDTGELFF
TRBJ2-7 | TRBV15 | CATSSTRTSYEQYF
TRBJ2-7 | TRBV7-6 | CASSASTGTGTYEQYF
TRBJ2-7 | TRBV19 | CASKTTDSYEQYF
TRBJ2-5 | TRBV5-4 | CASSLSGRPQETQYF
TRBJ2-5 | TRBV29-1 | CSVRGLAGQETQYF
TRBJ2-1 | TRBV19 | CASSVGLAGGPAEFF
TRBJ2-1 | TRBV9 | CASSVGRGVSHEQFF